This T cell receptor beta chain was captured by sequencing in a study of response to subunit inactivated influenza vaccine. This clonotype was found a few times. Its antigen is as yet unknown. MiXCR, applied by TCRdb to the RT-PCR reads, yields one record per CDR3 protein. The sample lists hundreds of thousands of distinct CDR3 sequences, more than 15% seen once, with 11% in the top ten. The CDR3 contains 14 residues. The germline V gene has CDR1 DFQATT and CDR2 SNEGSKA (reference sequence). V lost 5 bases and J lost 7; bases outside the gene matches: 4. Points from the study as a whole: The authors offered the suggestion that each seasonal influenza vaccination recruits few new T cells.

The TCR originated in a man aged 50 or older who received an inactivated influenza vaccine. The chain has TRBV20-1 and TRBJ2-1; 14 bases are shared with TRBD2. This material consisted of PBMCs from blood, taken 11 to 12 days after vaccination. CDR3 coding DNA: TGCAGTGCTTCCGGGACTAGCGGGAGAAATGAGCAGTTCTTC. It codes for CSASGTSGRNEQFF.